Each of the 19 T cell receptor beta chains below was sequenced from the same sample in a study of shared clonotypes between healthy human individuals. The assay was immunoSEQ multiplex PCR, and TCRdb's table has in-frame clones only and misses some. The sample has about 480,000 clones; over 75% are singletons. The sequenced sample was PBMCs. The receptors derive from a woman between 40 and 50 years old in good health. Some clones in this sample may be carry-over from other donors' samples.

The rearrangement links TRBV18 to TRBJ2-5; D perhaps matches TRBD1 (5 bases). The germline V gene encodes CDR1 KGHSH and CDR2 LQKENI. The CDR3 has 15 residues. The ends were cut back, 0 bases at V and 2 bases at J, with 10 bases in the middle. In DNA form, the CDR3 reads TGTGCCAGCTCACCACCGGGGCGGAGACAAGAGACCCAGTACTTC. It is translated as CASSPPGRRQETQYF.

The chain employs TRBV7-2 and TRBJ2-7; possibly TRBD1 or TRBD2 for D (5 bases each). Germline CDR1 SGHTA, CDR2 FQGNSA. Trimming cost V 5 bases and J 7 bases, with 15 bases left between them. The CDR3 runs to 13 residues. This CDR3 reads CASSRAGTSEQYF. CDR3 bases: TGTGCCAGCAGCCGAGCTGGGACGTCGGAGCAGTACTTC.

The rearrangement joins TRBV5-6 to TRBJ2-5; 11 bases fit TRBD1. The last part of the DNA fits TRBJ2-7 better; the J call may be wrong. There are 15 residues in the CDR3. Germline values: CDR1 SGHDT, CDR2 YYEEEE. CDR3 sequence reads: CASSLGTGGYHEQYF. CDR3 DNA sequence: TGTGCCAGCAGCTTGGGGACAGGGGGCTACCACGAGCAGTACTTC.

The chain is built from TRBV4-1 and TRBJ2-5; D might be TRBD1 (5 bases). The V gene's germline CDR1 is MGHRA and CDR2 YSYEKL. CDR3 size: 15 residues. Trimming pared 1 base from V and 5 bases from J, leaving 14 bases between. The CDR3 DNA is TGCGCCAGCAGCCAAGTGTCAGGGTTTGGGGAGACCCAGTACTTC. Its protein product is CASSQVSGFGETQYF.

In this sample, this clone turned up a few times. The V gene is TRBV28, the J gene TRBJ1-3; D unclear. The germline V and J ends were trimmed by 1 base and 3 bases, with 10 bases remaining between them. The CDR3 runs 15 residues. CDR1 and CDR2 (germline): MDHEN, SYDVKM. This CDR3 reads CASSLFLGGGNTIYF. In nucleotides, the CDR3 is TGTGCCAGCAGTTTATTCTTGGGTGGTGGAAACACCATATATTTT.

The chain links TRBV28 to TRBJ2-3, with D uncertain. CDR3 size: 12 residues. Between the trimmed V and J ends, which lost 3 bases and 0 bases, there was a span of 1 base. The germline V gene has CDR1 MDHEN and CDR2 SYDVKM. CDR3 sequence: CASSFSTDTQYF. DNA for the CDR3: TGTGCCAGCAGTTTCAGCACAGATACGCAGTATTTT.

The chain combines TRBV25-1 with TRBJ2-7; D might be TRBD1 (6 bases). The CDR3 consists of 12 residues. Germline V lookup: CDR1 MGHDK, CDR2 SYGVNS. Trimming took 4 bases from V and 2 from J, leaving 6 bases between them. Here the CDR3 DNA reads TGTGCCAGCAGTGGGGACACCTACGAGCAGTACTTC. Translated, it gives CASSGDTYEQYF.

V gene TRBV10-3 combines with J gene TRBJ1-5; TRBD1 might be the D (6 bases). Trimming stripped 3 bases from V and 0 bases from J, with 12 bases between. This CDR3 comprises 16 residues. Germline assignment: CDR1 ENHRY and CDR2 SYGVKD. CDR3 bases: TGTGCCATCAGTGATACCGGGACACATAGCAATCAGCCCCAGCATTTT. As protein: CAISDTGTHSNQPQHF.

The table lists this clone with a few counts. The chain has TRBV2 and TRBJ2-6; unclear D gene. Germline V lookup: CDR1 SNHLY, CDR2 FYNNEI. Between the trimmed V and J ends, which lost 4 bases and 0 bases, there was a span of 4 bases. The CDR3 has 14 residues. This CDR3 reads CASSGDSGANVLTF. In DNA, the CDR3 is TGTGCCAGCAGTGGGGACTCTGGGGCCAACGTCCTGACTTTC.

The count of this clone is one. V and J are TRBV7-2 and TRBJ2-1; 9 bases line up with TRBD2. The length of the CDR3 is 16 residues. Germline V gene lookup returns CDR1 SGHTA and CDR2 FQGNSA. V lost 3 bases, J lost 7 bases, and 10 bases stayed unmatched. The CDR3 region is CASSFGLAGVGNEQFF. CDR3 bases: TGTGCCAGCAGCTTTGGGTTAGCGGGAGTAGGTAATGAGCAGTTCTTC. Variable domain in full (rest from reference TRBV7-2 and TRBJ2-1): GAGVSQSPSNKVTEKGKDVELRCDPISGHTALYWYRQSLGQGLEFLIYFQGNSAPDKSGLPSDRFSAERTGGSVSTLTIQRTQQEDSAVYLCASSFGLAGVGNEQFFGPGTRLTVL.

The CDR3 sequence: CASSFNRDGSYEQYF. In DNA, the CDR3 is TGTGCCAGCAGTTTCAACCGGGACGGCTCCTACGAGCAGTACTTC. The chain is built from TRBV28 and TRBJ2-7; D may correspond to TRBD1 or TRBD2 (5 bases each). V lost 3 bases and J lost 0, with 12 bases in between. Germline CDR1 is MDHEN and CDR2 is SYDVKM. The CDR3 length is 15 residues.

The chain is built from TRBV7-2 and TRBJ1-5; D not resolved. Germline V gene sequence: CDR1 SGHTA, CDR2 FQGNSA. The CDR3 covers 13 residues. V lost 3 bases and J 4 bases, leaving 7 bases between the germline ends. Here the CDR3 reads CASSLAVNQPQHF. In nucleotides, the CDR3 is TGTGCCAGCAGCTTGGCAGTGAATCAGCCCCAGCATTTT.

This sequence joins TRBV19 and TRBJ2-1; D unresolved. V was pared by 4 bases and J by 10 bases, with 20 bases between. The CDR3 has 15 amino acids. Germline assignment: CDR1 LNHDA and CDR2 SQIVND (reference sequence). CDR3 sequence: CASSSQPGFANEQFF. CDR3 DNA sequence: TGTGCCAGTAGTAGCCAGCCGGGCTTTGCCAACGAGCAGTTCTTC.

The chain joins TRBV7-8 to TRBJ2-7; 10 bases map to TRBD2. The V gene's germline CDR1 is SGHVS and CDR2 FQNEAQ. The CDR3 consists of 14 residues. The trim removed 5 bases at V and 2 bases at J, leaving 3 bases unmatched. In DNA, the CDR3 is TGTGCCAGCAGCATACTAGCGGGGACCTACGAGCAGTACTTC. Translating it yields CASSILAGTYEQYF.

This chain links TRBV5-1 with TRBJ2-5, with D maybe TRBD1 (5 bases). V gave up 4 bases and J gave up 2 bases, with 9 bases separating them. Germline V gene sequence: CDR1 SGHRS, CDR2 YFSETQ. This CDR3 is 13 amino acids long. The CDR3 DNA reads TGCGCCAGCAGCGATCAGGGACAAGAGACCCAGTACTTC. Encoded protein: CASSDQGQETQYF.

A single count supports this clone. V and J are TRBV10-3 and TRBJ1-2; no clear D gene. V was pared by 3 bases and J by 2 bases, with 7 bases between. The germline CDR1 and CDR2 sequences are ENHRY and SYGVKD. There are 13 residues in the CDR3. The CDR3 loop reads CAISEGQNYGYTF. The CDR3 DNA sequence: TGTGCCATCAGTGAAGGGCAAAACTATGGCTACACCTTC.

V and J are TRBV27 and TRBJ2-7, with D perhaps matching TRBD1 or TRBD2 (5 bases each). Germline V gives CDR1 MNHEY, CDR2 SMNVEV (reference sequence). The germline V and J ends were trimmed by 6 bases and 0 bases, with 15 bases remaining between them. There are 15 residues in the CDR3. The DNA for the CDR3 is TGTGCCAGCAGGAGAGGGGTCCTCTTCTCCTACGAGCAGTACTTC. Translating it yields CASRRGVLFSYEQYF.

The CDR3 DNA reads TGTGCCAGCTCACCACCTTCGGGGGGCAATCAGCCCCAGCATTTT. Residues: CASSPPSGGNQPQHF. The chain uses TRBV18 and TRBJ1-5; possible D gene TRBD1, 5 bases. This CDR3 spans 15 amino acids. Germline CDR1 is KGHSH and CDR2 is LQKENI. Deletions cut 0 bases from V and 2 bases from J, with 8 bases between.

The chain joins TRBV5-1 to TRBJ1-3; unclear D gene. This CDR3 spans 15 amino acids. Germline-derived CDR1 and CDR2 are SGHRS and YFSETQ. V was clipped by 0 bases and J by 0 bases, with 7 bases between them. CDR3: CASSLGVSSGNTIYF. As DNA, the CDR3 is TGCGCCAGCAGCTTGGGGGTTAGCTCTGGAAACACCATATATTTT.